The source of this T cell receptor (beta chain) is a study of CD8 T cells in ankylosing spondylitis. General observations from the study: Ankylosing spondylitis blood appeared to carry a characteristic TCR beta motif of roughly eight highly homologous variants. According to the report, clones linked to the disease were significantly enriched in matched synovial fluid samples taken from ankylosing spondylitis patients. Within peripheral blood, clones linked to disease were CD8+ and relatively rare. Reactive arthritis synovial fluid and blood previously showed some of these motif variants.

The table lists this clonotype with many counts. Its specificity is not known. The length of the CDR3 is 14 residues. Per the germline V gene, CDR1 is WSHSY and CDR2 is SAAADI. The ends lost 8 bases at V and 5 bases at J; junction bases unmatched: 6. Construction of TCR beta libraries was performed using quantitative 5'-RACE with molecular barcodes. TCRdb processed the 5' RACE reads anew with MiXCR; each CDR3 protein has one entry. Of 100,000 or so distinct CDR3 sequences in the sample, roughly 9% were seen once. V gene TRBV10-2 combines with J gene TRBJ2-3, with 11 bases lining up with TRBD1. Sequencing was done on a sample of blood, either unsorted or a sorted T cell fraction (not recorded which). The TCR was taken from a male donor with ankylosing spondylitis. The CDR3 DNA is TGCGCCAGCGCCTGGACAGGGGGCATAGATACGCAGTATTTT. This encodes CASAWTGGIDTQYF.